These 6 T cell receptor beta chains were sequenced from one sample in a study of T cell repertoires in cytomegalovirus infection. Their antigen targets remain unknown. Using its own MiXCR run on the reads, TCRdb lists one record per CDR3 protein. The sample holds some 590,000 distinct CDR3 sequences, roughly 42% seen once. Sequencing used cultured PBMCs, obtained from culture after CMV antigen stimulation. Receptor source: a human donor in good health (CMV status not recorded). Some clones in this sample may be carry-over from other donors' samples.

This rearrangement joins TRBV11-3 to TRBJ2-7, with D tentatively TRBD1 or TRBD2 (7 bases each). The CDR3 runs to 15 residues. Trimming shortened V by 4 bases and J by 2 bases, and 15 bases separated the two germline ends. Germline loops: CDR1 SGHNT, CDR2 YENEEA. The CDR3, as DNA: TGTGCCAGCAGCTCTGACAGGGAGGGGGCCTACGAGCAGTACTTC. Its translation: CASSSDREGAYEQYF.

The J gene is TRBJ2-5, the V gene TRBV7-2; D is undetermined. Germline loops: CDR1 SGHTA, CDR2 FQGNSA. The CDR3 spans 12 residues. The V end was cut by 1 base, the J end by 5 bases, with 5 bases between. The CDR3 sequence is CASSLVTETQYF. The CDR3, as DNA: TGTGCCAGCAGCTTAGTCACGGAGACCCAGTACTTC.

The rearrangement joins TRBV2 to TRBJ2-1; D gene unclear. The CDR3 is 11 residues long. Trimming removed 7 bases at V and 5 bases at J, with 6 bases between. Germline V gene lookup returns CDR1 SNHLY and CDR2 FYNNEI. CDR3 sequence (DNA): TGTGCCAGCACCAGCCACAATGAGCAGTTCTTC. Protein sequence: CASTSHNEQFF. The whole variable domain, filled in from reference TRBV2 and TRBJ2-1, reads EPEVTQTPSHQVTQMGQEVILRCVPISNHLYFYWYRQILGQKVEFLVSFYNNEISEKSEIFDDQFSVERPDGSNFTLKIRSTKLEDSAMYFCASTSHNEQFFGPGTRLTVL.

This chain links TRBV29-1 with TRBJ2-7; 10 bases agree with TRBD2. After removal of 1 base from V and 0 bases from J, the junction contained 3 bases not matched to a gene. The CDR3 length is 15 residues. Germline V CDR1 and CDR2: SQVTM, ANQGSEA. CDR3 sequence reads: CSVEGSGGSSYEQYF. For the CDR3, the DNA is TGCAGCGTTGAAGGTAGCGGGGGGAGCTCCTACGAGCAGTACTTC.

J is TRBJ2-1 and V is TRBV10-3; TRBD2 aligns across 7 bases. CDR3 size: 15 residues. V shed 1 base, J shed 5 bases, and the junction held 5 bases outside the gene matches. The germline V gene encodes CDR1 ENHRY and CDR2 SYGVKD. The CDR3 protein is CAISEYPGTNNEQFF. DNA of the CDR3: TGTGCCATCAGTGAGTACCCCGGGACTAACAATGAGCAGTTCTTC.

This clonotype showed up just once. This chain joins TRBV7-4 and TRBJ2-1; D possibly matches TRBD1 or TRBD2 (5 bases each). V was cut by 5 bases and J by 2 bases, with 13 bases left in between. Germline CDR1 is SGHVT and CDR2 is SQSDAQ. The CDR3 runs to 15 residues. This CDR3 is CASSPLTGPYNEQFF. In DNA form, the CDR3 reads TGTGCCAGCAGCCCCCTCACGGGGCCCTACAATGAGCAGTTCTTC.